The 22 T cell receptor beta chains listed next were all sequenced from one sample in a study of blood T cell repertoires in COVID-19 (dated by TCRdb to the early 2020s). The library came from the immunoSEQ multiplex PCR assay. Entries here come from immuneACCESS through TCRdb and include only in-frame sequences with V and J called. Some clones fail to appear in such tables; in the studies checked, an unresolved V gene covers under half of the shortfall, and the cause of the remainder is unknown. Recorded for this sample are fewer than 600,000 clones; more than 75% of them occurred a single time. Less than 2% of the sample rests with the top ten. The sample comprised PBMCs or T cells enriched from blood (not recorded which). Receptors were obtained from a woman between 35 and 50 years old who had recovered from COVID-19.

V is TRBV7-9 and J is TRBJ1-1; perhaps TRBD1 as D (6 bases). CDR1 and CDR2 (germline): SEHNR, FQNEAQ (reference sequence). This CDR3 is 19 amino acids long. The germline V and J ends were trimmed by 5 bases and 1 base, with 26 bases remaining between them. CDR3 in amino acids: CASSLSSRGQISKNTEAFF. As DNA, the CDR3 is TGTGCCAGCAGCCTTTCCAGCAGGGGACAAATTTCGAAGAACACTGAAGCTTTCTTT. The variable domain in full, with the rest retrieved from reference TRBV7-9 and TRBJ1-1, is DTGVSQNPRHKITKRGQNVTFRCDPISEHNRLYWYRQTLGQGPEFLTYFQNEAQLEKSRLLSDRFSAERPKGSFSTLEIQRTEQGDSAMYLCASSLSSRGQISKNTEAFFGQGTRLTVV.

The chain couples TRBV19 to TRBJ2-1; TRBD1 matches at 12 bases. Germline V gives CDR1 LNHDA, CDR2 SQIVND (reference sequence). CDR3 length equals 14 residues. Losses at the gene ends were 5 bases for V and 11 bases for J; bases not matched to a gene: 7. This CDR3 reads CASSPGGTGGQQFF. In DNA, the CDR3 is TGTGCCAGTAGTCCAGGGGGGACAGGGGGCCAGCAGTTCTTC.

This rearrangement joins TRBV15 to TRBJ1-2; maybe TRBD1 (6 bases). CDR3 length equals 13 residues. The V end was cut by 0 bases, the J end by 8 bases, with 10 bases between. Per the germline V gene, CDR1 is LNHNV and CDR2 is YYDKDF (reference sequence). The CDR3 DNA is TGTGCCACCAGCAGAGACAGGGGTAGCGGCTACACCTTC. This gives the protein CATSRDRGSGYTF.

V gene TRBV7-9 combines with J gene TRBJ2-3; weak D call: TRBD2 (5 bases). Between the trimmed V and J ends, which lost 3 bases and 4 bases, there was a span of 14 bases. Germline-derived CDR1 and CDR2 are SEHNR and FQNEAQ (reference sequence). This CDR3 is built from 15 residues. CDR3 loop: CASSFLASSADTQYF. The CDR3 DNA is TGTGCCAGCAGCTTTTTGGCTAGTAGCGCAGATACGCAGTATTTT.

This clone occurred a few times. The chain combines TRBV24-1 with TRBJ2-1; 10 bases fit TRBD1. CDR3 length equals 15 residues. Germline lookup yields CDR1 KGHDR and CDR2 SFDVKD. J lost 2 bases, V lost 9 bases, and 6 bases had no gene match. The CDR3 region is CATPETGGTYNEQFF. CDR3 coding DNA: TGTGCCACCCCGGAGACAGGGGGCACCTACAATGAGCAGTTCTTC.

The chain is built from TRBV11-2 and TRBJ2-7, with 7 bases that match TRBD2. V shed 5 bases, J shed 0 bases, and the junction held 10 bases outside the gene matches. Germline CDR1 SGHAT, CDR2 FQNNGV. The CDR3 covers 16 residues. This CDR3 is CASSTSGTTSSYEQYF. CDR3 nucleotides: TGTGCCAGCAGCACCTCTGGGACTACCAGCTCCTACGAGCAGTACTTC.

This clone was counted a single time. The chain uses TRBV4-1 and TRBJ1-1; D remains ambiguous. Germline V CDR1 and CDR2: MGHRA, YSYEKL. Trimming shortened V by 4 bases and J by 1 base, and 10 bases separated the two germline ends. CDR3 length equals 14 residues. Here the CDR3 reads CASSLPNKNTEAFF. CDR3 nucleotides: TGCGCCAGCAGCCTGCCCAACAAGAACACTGAAGCTTTCTTT.

The genes are TRBV6-2 or TRBV6-3 and TRBJ2-1, with D possibly being TRBD2 (6 bases). The CDR3 covers 19 residues. The V and J ends lost 0 bases and 1 base respectively, with 19 bases between them. Per germline, CDR1 MNHEY and CDR2 SVGEGT. The CDR3 region is CASSYSGDSGFDSYNEQFF. In DNA form, the CDR3 reads TGTGCCAGCAGTTACTCAGGTGATAGCGGATTTGATTCCTACAATGAGCAGTTCTTC.

V gene TRBV27 combines with J gene TRBJ1-2; 7 nucleotides agree with TRBD1. Germline V CDR1 and CDR2: MNHEY, SMNVEV (reference sequence). This CDR3 comprises 15 residues. The V segment lost 5 bases and the J segment 4 bases; nucleotides outside the gene matches: 10. CDR3 DNA sequence: TGTGCCAGCAGTAAACAAGGGACAGACGCCTATGGCTACACCTTC. It translates to CASSKQGTDAYGYTF.

Only one count was recorded for this clone. The rearrangement uses TRBV28 and TRBJ2-7, with TRBD1 identical over 7 bases. CDR1 MDHEN and CDR2 SYDVKM come from the germline V gene. The CDR3 consists of 15 residues. V lost 4 bases and J lost 6; bases outside the gene matches: 12. CDR3 DNA: TGTGCCAGCAGTTCCCCGACAGGGAGAACAGGCGAGCAGTACTTC. Translation gives CASSSPTGRTGEQYF.

The rearrangement uses TRBV27 and TRBJ2-1; TRBD1 agrees at 9 bases. The CDR3 is made up of 18 amino acids. Germline V CDR1 and CDR2: MNHEY, SMNVEV (reference sequence). V dropped 5 bases and J dropped 1; count of bases not matched to a gene: 12. CDR3 residues: CASSKDRGFGSSYNEQFF. Written as DNA, the CDR3 is TGTGCCAGCAGTAAAGACAGGGGGTTTGGGAGTTCCTACAATGAGCAGTTCTTC.

This chain joins TRBV5-4 and TRBJ2-7, with 14 bases identical to TRBD2. Germline assignment: CDR1 SGHNT and CDR2 YYREEE (reference sequence). V lost 0 bases, J lost 7 bases, and 3 bases stayed unmatched. The CDR3 covers 15 residues. The chain's CDR3 is CASSLVGTSGSEQYF. The DNA for the CDR3 is TGTGCCAGCAGCTTGGTTGGGACTAGCGGGAGTGAGCAGTACTTC. The entire variable domain, with the rest obtained from reference TRBV5-4 and TRBJ2-7, is as follows: ETGVTQSPTHLIKTRGQQVTLRCSSQSGHNTVSWYQQALGQGPQFIFQYYREEENGRGNFPPRFSGLQFPNYSSELNVNALELDDSALYLCASSLVGTSGSEQYFGPGTRLTVT.

This clone has only one observation. The chain is built from TRBV19 and TRBJ2-7, with D maybe TRBD1 (6 bases). The germline V and J ends were trimmed by 3 bases and 2 bases, with 20 bases remaining between them. The V gene's germline CDR1 is LNHDA and CDR2 SQIVND (reference sequence). The CDR3 has 17 residues. The CDR3 reads CASSMRLGTRLPYEQYF. The CDR3 coding sequence is TGTGCCAGTAGTATGAGGTTGGGGACACGTCTACCCTACGAGCAGTACTTC.

This chain uses TRBV6-5 with TRBJ2-7; 7 bases map to TRBD1. V lost 5 bases to trimming and J lost 6 bases; unmatched junction nucleotides: 13. Germline V gives CDR1 MNHEY, CDR2 SVGAGI. This CDR3 has 15 amino acids. The CDR3 DNA reads TGTGCCAGCAGTCCTAGAAGGGGGCGCCTCTCCGAGCAGTACTTC. As protein: CASSPRRGRLSEQYF.

The chain couples TRBV7-9 to TRBJ1-4; D gene ambiguous. The CDR3 contains 12 residues. V was shortened by 8 bases and J by 3 bases, with 7 bases between the two germline ends. CDR1 and CDR2 (germline): SEHNR, FQNEAQ (reference sequence). This chain's CDR3 is CASHGANEKLFF. The CDR3, as DNA: TGTGCCAGCCACGGGGCTAATGAAAAACTGTTTTTT.

In its sample, this clone was seen a few times. This chain connects TRBV10-1 to TRBJ1-5, with 8 bases matching TRBD1. Germline assignment: CDR1 WNHNN and CDR2 SYGVQD (reference sequence). The CDR3 is made up of 15 amino acids. After removal of 6 bases from V and 0 bases from J, the junction contained 4 bases not matched to a gene. As DNA, the CDR3 is TGCGCCAGCAGCCGGGACAGGAATAGCAATCAGCCCCAGCATTTT. Translated: CASSRDRNSNQPQHF.

The J gene is TRBJ1-1, the V gene TRBV10-2, with D possibly TRBD1 on 5 matching bases. The V end was cut by 6 bases, the J end by 3 bases, with 11 bases between. The CDR3 extends over 13 amino acids. CDR1 and CDR2 (germline): WSHSY, SAAADI. For the CDR3, the DNA is TGCGCCAGCAGATCCAGGGAGGACACTGAAGCTTTCTTT. Translated: CASRSREDTEAFF.

The CDR3 loop is CASSLGLGQASYGYTF. CDR3 sequence (DNA): TGCGCCAGCAGCTTGGGGTTGGGACAGGCCTCCTATGGCTACACCTTC. The rearrangement joins TRBV5-1 to TRBJ1-2; 8 nucleotides match TRBD1. Trimming took 0 bases from V and 4 from J; bases not matched to a gene: 8. The CDR3 loop spans 16 amino acids. Germline-derived CDR1 and CDR2 are SGHRS and YFSETQ.

V usage is TRBV3-1 (or the pseudogene TRBV3-2) and J usage is TRBJ1-4; tentative D call: TRBD1 (5 bases). The CDR3 extends over 14 amino acids. Germline lookup yields CDR1 LGHDT and CDR2 YNNKEL (reference sequence). The ends were cut back, 1 base at V and 5 bases at J, with 8 bases in the middle. The CDR3 DNA is TGTGCCAGCAGCCAAGGGGGCTTAAATGAAAAACTGTTTTTT. Amino acid sequence: CASSQGGLNEKLFF.

J is TRBJ2-3 and V is TRBV7-9, with a weak D call TRBD2 (6 bases). The CDR3 loop spans 13 amino acids. In germline, CDR1 is SEHNR, CDR2 FQNEAQ (reference sequence). V lost 7 bases and J 4 bases, leaving 12 bases between the germline ends. CDR3 sequence reads: CASNYGGADTQYF. The CDR3 DNA is TGTGCCAGCAACTACGGGGGAGCAGATACGCAGTATTTT.

The J gene is TRBJ1-5, the V gene TRBV6-5, with 9 bases lining up with TRBD1. Germline V gives CDR1 MNHEY, CDR2 SVGAGI. This CDR3 is built from 15 residues. J was trimmed by 8 bases and V by 10 bases; bases with no gene match: 15. CDR3 sequence reads: CATTGTGMSREPQHF. The CDR3 nucleotides are TGTGCCACGACGGGGACAGGGATGTCGAGGGAGCCCCAGCATTTT.

This chain links TRBV15 with TRBJ2-6, with D possibly being TRBD2 (5 bases). The germline gives CDR1 LNHNV, CDR2 YYDKDF (reference sequence). V dropped 0 bases and J dropped 0 bases, with 15 bases sitting between them. The CDR3 runs to 19 residues. CDR3 sequence: CATSREGAGVISGANVLTF. The CDR3 DNA reads TGTGCCACCAGCAGAGAGGGAGCAGGTGTCATCTCTGGGGCCAACGTCCTGACTTTC. Looking up the rest from reference TRBV15 and TRBJ2-6 gives the full variable domain: DAMVIQNPRYQVTQFGKPVTLSCSQTLNHNVMYWYQQKSSQAPKLLFHYYDKDFNNEADTPDNFQSRRPNTSFCFLDIRSPGLGDTAMYLCATSREGAGVISGANVLTFGAGSRLTVL.